Listed below are T cell receptor beta chains from one sample, sequenced in a study of response to subunit inactivated influenza vaccine. TCRdb re-called the RT-PCR reads with MiXCR, one entry per CDR3 protein. The data show 200,000 to 300,000 distinct CDR3 sequences, roughly an eighth seen once. Here the sequenced sample was non-naive T cells sorted from PBMCs, taken less than 15 days before vaccination. These TCRs come from a man aged 45 to 65 who received an inactivated influenza vaccine. Both conserved end residues are trimmed from each CDR3.

v_call	cdr3_length	cdr3_aa
TRBV5-6	14	ASSLWGTGDPLGYT
TRBV4-2	14	ASSQQSGTGVYEQY
TRBV5-1	11	ASSAGTKETQY
TRBV27	15	ASSPPGSGSFQETQY
TRBV11-2	12	ASKFSFRRNEQY
TRBV27	13	ASTSTSGGVHEQY
TRBV9	11	ASSEDRGNTIY
TRBV12-2	16	ASRRWPRFGEWNYGYT
TRBV7-2	15	ASSLARGQSSGETQY
TRBV29-1	12	SVGGDRGIGGYT
TRBV6-2/TRBV6-3	11	ASSYLWTGELF
TRBV5-1	11	ASTQEGAYEQY
TRBV18	10	ASSPDSSPLH
TRBV10-3	11	AIRVGGEDPQF
TRBV25-1	14	ASSEFHLGGNYEQY
TRBV6-4	11	ASSSVNTGELF
TRBV7-2	11	ASSLGATSPLH
TRBV10-1	13	ASNGQAPGAGELF
TRBV11-2	14	ASSLPLPQTNYGYT
TRBV27	13	ASSLMGIGNSPLH
TRBV2	12	ASSIDRVGQPQH
TRBV6-2/TRBV6-3	13	ASRTGFGWNTEAF
TRBV4-3	17	ASRAGGTGREWVFYEQY
TRBV10-3	12	AISGLGHRETQY
TRBV10-3	13	AISEQTSGTDTQY
TRBV11-2	14	ASSQDRDPSYNEQF
TRBV6-4	13	ASSLTGGKSDTQY
TRBV6-1	12	ASSEAGYNQPQH
TRBV6-1	14	ATSPLGGSPQETQY
TRBV20-1	12	SARGFEGWNEQF
TRBV7-8	15	ASSLAYRTGSGGGYT
TRBV10-3	13	AISVGSSGANVLT
TRBV7-2	13	ASSSGQLPNEKLF
TRBV19	12	ASSVQGGNTEAF
TRBV7-2	12	ASSRGGTPYEQY
TRBV7-6	13	ASSLSGDNRETQY
TRBV18	12	ASSKDQRSYGYT
TRBV9	13	ASSVVPGAPNEQF
TRBV20-1	14	SAKILGPASSYEQY
TRBV7-9	12	ASSPQGARITIY
TRBV5-5	12	ASSRNLNNQPQH
TRBV4-1	10	ASSQVSGAQY
TRBV3-1	12	ASSPGLGGSEQF
TRBV4-1	17	ASSQPNPERTASNQPQH
TRBV6-5	9	ASSRAEEQF
TRBV20-1	12	SAITTGLQETQY
TRBV2	11	ASSRTGGSPLH
TRBV10-3	10	ATGEGNQPQH
TRBV12-3/TRBV12-4	12	ASSLHTGDDGYT
TRBV14	14	ASSQASGIGGYEQY
TRBV25-1	13	ASSEYLQGNEKLF
TRBV25-1	12	ASTQGAKEFGYT
TRBV7-7	12	ASSLGGDDDTQY
TRBV12-3/TRBV12-4	11	ASSLRGFQPQH
TRBV27	12	ASGGDSTNEKLF
TRBV9	13	ASSATGTTKETQY
TRBV4-1	12	ASSQVSRFDEQF
TRBV16	11	ASSQSRPGEQY
TRBV20-1	11	SAHPGPLGTQY